Described below is a single T cell receptor (beta chain) sequence and its context. No antigen is known for it. The method was immunoSEQ multiplex PCR; TCRdb's version includes in-frame clones alone and lacks a portion of them. Of about 110,000 clones listed, over 85% are singletons. This entry is derived from a study of T cell responses to AZD1222 COVID-19 vaccine. Study results and limitations: Once two AZD1222 doses were given, Spike-specific TCR breadth and depth went up.

Germline CDR1 is SQVTM and CDR2 is ANQGSEA. The CDR3 sequence is 8 residues long. V was cut by 7 bases and J by 11 bases, with 8 bases left in between. This material consisted of peripheral blood, taken 28 days after the second AZD1222 dose. This rearrangement joins TRBV29-1 to TRBJ1-1, with no clear D. This receptor was identified in an adult who received the AZD1222 COVID-19 vaccine. DNA of the CDR3: TGCAGCGCCGGACGTGCTTTCTTT. Its translation: CSAGRAFF.